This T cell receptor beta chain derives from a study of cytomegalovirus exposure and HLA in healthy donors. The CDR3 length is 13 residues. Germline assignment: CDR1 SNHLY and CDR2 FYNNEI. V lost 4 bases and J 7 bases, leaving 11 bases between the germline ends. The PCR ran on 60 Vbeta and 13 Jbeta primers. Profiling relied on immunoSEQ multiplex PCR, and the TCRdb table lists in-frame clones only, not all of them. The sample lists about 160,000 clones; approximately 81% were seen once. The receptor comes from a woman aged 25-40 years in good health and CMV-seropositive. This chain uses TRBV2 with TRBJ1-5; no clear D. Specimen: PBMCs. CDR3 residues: CASSGPGSQPQHF. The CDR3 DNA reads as TGTGCCAGCAGTGGGCCCGGGTCCCAGCCCCAGCATTTT.